This is a list of T cell receptor beta chains from one sample in a study of OX40 agonist ivuxolimab in advanced cancers. Measured with immunoSEQ multiplex PCR; TCRdb has only the in-frame clones, and not every one. The sample records about 38,000 clones, more than 75% being singletons. This specimen consisted of CD4+ or CD8+ T cells sorted from blood, obtained in a trial of the OX40 agonist ivuxolimab. These receptor sequences come from an adult with an advanced solid tumor such as melanoma, head and neck, liver or kidney cancer. Each CDR3 is given with its conserved first and last residue. The D gene is left open where the match is weak. The listing skips clone size in some rows; elsewhere it reads once, few, many or a size class.

abundance: -
v_gene: TRBV19
d_gene: -
j_gene: TRBJ1-1
CDR3nt: TGTGCCAGTAGTCCTTCCGACGGGTACTACACTGAAGCTTTCTTT
CDR3aa: CASSPSDGYYTEAFF

abundance: -
v_gene: TRBV7-2
d_gene: -
j_gene: TRBJ1-5
CDR3nt: TGTGCCAGCAGCTTAGGGAGAGGACGGTCGGAGAAGCCCCAGCATTTT
CDR3aa: CASSLGRGRSEKPQHF

abundance: -
v_gene: TRBV30
d_gene: TRBD2
j_gene: TRBJ2-1
CDR3nt: TGTGCCTCCGGACTAGCGGGAGGGCCTTCGGTCTTC
CDR3aa: CASGLAGGPSVF

abundance: -
v_gene: TRBV5-1
d_gene: TRBD1
j_gene: TRBJ1-5
CDR3nt: TGCGCCAGCAGCTTGGACAGGGGGGATCAGCCCCAGCATTTT
CDR3aa: CASSLDRGDQPQHF

abundance: -
v_gene: TRBV9
d_gene: -
j_gene: TRBJ1-2
CDR3nt: TGTGCCAGCAGCCCCACCCCCTGGGTTGAGGGCTACACCTTC
CDR3aa: CASSPTPWVEGYTF

abundance: -
v_gene: TRBV7-9
d_gene: TRBD2
j_gene: TRBJ2-7
CDR3nt: TGTGCCAGCAGCCCGATGGGTAGCGGGGCCTACGAGCAGTACTTC
CDR3aa: CASSPMGSGAYEQYF

abundance: -
v_gene: TRBV11-2
d_gene: -
j_gene: TRBJ1-2
CDR3nt: TGTGCCAGCAGCTTAGATCCAGGCCCCCATAGGGATGGAGGCTACACCTTC
CDR3aa: CASSLDPGPHRDGGYTF

abundance: few
v_gene: TRBV29-1
d_gene: -
j_gene: TRBJ1-1
CDR3nt: TGCAGCGTTACTTATGGGGCCACTGAAGCTTTCTTT
CDR3aa: CSVTYGATEAFF

abundance: medium-sized
v_gene: TRBV19
d_gene: -
j_gene: TRBJ1-3
CDR3nt: TGTGCCAGTAGTAGCACAGGAAACACCATATATTTT
CDR3aa: CASSSTGNTIYF

abundance: -
v_gene: TRBV11-1
d_gene: -
j_gene: TRBJ2-3
CDR3nt: TGTGCCAGCAGCTCGGCCGGCCTAGGAACAGATACGCAGTATTTT
CDR3aa: CASSSAGLGTDTQYF

abundance: -
v_gene: TRBV6-6
d_gene: -
j_gene: TRBJ1-1
CDR3nt: TGTGCCAGCAGAAGCACCCCCGACAGTCTAGAAGCTTTCTTT
CDR3aa: CASRSTPDSLEAFF

abundance: once
v_gene: TRBV4-1
d_gene: TRBD2
j_gene: TRBJ2-7
CDR3nt: TGCGCCAGCAGCCAAGGTCCACTAGCGGGAGTTTGGGAGCAGTACTTC
CDR3aa: CASSQGPLAGVWEQYF

abundance: -
v_gene: TRBV15
d_gene: TRBD1
j_gene: TRBJ1-3
CDR3nt: TGTGCCACCAGCAGGGGACAGGGACCTGGAAACACCATATATTTT
CDR3aa: CATSRGQGPGNTIYF

abundance: -
v_gene: TRBV18
d_gene: TRBD1
j_gene: TRBJ1-1
CDR3nt: TGTGCCAGCTCACCAACGGGACAGAGCTACACTGAAGCTTTCTTT
CDR3aa: CASSPTGQSYTEAFF

abundance: -
v_gene: TRBV6-5
d_gene: TRBD2
j_gene: TRBJ2-5
CDR3nt: TGTGCCAGCAGTTACCCGCTTACTAGCGGGAGACCGACCCAGTACTTC
CDR3aa: CASSYPLTSGRPTQYF

abundance: -
v_gene: TRBV7-9
d_gene: -
j_gene: TRBJ2-2
CDR3nt: TGTGCCAGCACCTTGTCCGGGGCGGCCGGGGAGCTGTTTTTT
CDR3aa: CASTLSGAAGELFF

abundance: -
v_gene: TRBV6-4
d_gene: TRBD1
j_gene: TRBJ1-5
CDR3nt: TGTGCCAGCAGGGCCAGGGGGAGCAATCAGCCCCAGCATTTT
CDR3aa: CASRARGSNQPQHF

abundance: -
v_gene: TRBV6-6
d_gene: -
j_gene: TRBJ2-2
CDR3nt: TGTGCCAGCGCGGAACTAGGCCTCGGGCTCGGCGGGGAGCTGTTTTTT
CDR3aa: CASAELGLGLGGELFF

abundance: -
v_gene: TRBV6-1
d_gene: TRBD1
j_gene: TRBJ1-2
CDR3nt: TGTGCCAGCACCACAGGGGGTTCTGGCTACACCTTC
CDR3aa: CASTTGGSGYTF

abundance: -
v_gene: TRBV10-3
d_gene: -
j_gene: TRBJ2-4
CDR3nt: TGTGCCATCAGTGATGCCTCCGAGGCCGCGGGCAAAAACATTCAGTACTTC
CDR3aa: CAISDASEAAGKNIQYF

abundance: once
v_gene: TRBV7-3
d_gene: -
j_gene: TRBJ1-1
CDR3nt: TGTGCCAGCAGCGAAAGGGTGGCGGGGGCTGAAGCTTTCTTT
CDR3aa: CASSERVAGAEAFF

abundance: -
v_gene: TRBV5-6
d_gene: -
j_gene: TRBJ2-7
CDR3nt: TGTGCCAGCAGCTACGGGACGGGTCCGGCCGAGCAGTACTTC
CDR3aa: CASSYGTGPAEQYF

abundance: once
v_gene: TRBV11-2
d_gene: -
j_gene: TRBJ1-1
CDR3nt: TGTGCCAGCCGCTCGGATTATTTGAACACTGAAGCTTTCTTT
CDR3aa: CASRSDYLNTEAFF

abundance: -
v_gene: TRBV6-1
d_gene: -
j_gene: TRBJ1-6
CDR3nt: TGTGCCAGCCGCGCGGGGGCCTATAATTCACCCCTCCACTTT
CDR3aa: CASRAGAYNSPLHF

abundance: -
v_gene: TRBV5-1
d_gene: -
j_gene: TRBJ2-5
CDR3nt: TGCGCCAGCAGCCTTTTAGCGGCAGACCGAGTGGGCCAGTACTTC
CDR3aa: CASSLLAADRVGQYF

abundance: -
v_gene: TRBV6-5
d_gene: -
j_gene: TRBJ1-2
CDR3nt: TGTGCCAGCAGTTACCGAGGGGGTAACTATGGCTACACCTTC
CDR3aa: CASSYRGGNYGYTF

abundance: once
v_gene: TRBV5-1
d_gene: TRBD1
j_gene: TRBJ1-2
CDR3nt: TGCGCCAGCAGCTTCGGGACAGGGGGTGGCTACACCTTC
CDR3aa: CASSFGTGGGYTF

abundance: -
v_gene: TRBV5-6
d_gene: TRBD1
j_gene: TRBJ2-7
CDR3nt: TGTGCCAGCAGCTCCGGGACAGGGGGCGCCGAGCAGTACTTC
CDR3aa: CASSSGTGGAEQYF

abundance: -
v_gene: TRBV2
d_gene: -
j_gene: TRBJ1-6
CDR3nt: TGTGCCAGCAGTGATGCGGGTGTGGGGGCTCGATCACCCCTCCACTTT
CDR3aa: CASSDAGVGARSPLHF

abundance: -
v_gene: TRBV9
d_gene: TRBD1
j_gene: TRBJ2-6
CDR3nt: TGTGCCAGCAGCGCGGGACAGGTTCTCTCTGGGGCCAACGTCCTGACTTTC
CDR3aa: CASSAGQVLSGANVLTF

abundance: -
v_gene: TRBV28
d_gene: -
j_gene: TRBJ2-7
CDR3nt: TGTGCCAGCAGCCTGCCCCAAGGCGAGCAGTACTTC
CDR3aa: CASSLPQGEQYF

abundance: -
v_gene: TRBV28
d_gene: TRBD1
j_gene: TRBJ2-2
CDR3nt: TGTGCCAGCAGTTTAACAGGGGGCGCGGGCGGGGAGCTGTTTTTT
CDR3aa: CASSLTGGAGGELFF

abundance: -
v_gene: TRBV7-3
d_gene: TRBD1
j_gene: TRBJ2-7
CDR3nt: TGTGCCAGCAGCTTAATAGGGGGCGGAACCTACGAGCAGTACTTC
CDR3aa: CASSLIGGGTYEQYF

abundance: -
v_gene: TRBV18
d_gene: -
j_gene: TRBJ1-2
CDR3nt: TGTGCCAGCTCACCAAACGTGCGGGGCGGAGGCTACACCTTC
CDR3aa: CASSPNVRGGGYTF

abundance: -
v_gene: TRBV5-4
d_gene: -
j_gene: TRBJ1-4
CDR3nt: TGTGCCAGCAGCGAAGGGATGGCAACTAATGAAAAACTGTTTTTT
CDR3aa: CASSEGMATNEKLFF

abundance: few
v_gene: TRBV2
d_gene: -
j_gene: TRBJ2-3
CDR3nt: TGTGCCAGCAGTGAGGGGCGGAGATTCGCAGATACGCAGTATTTT
CDR3aa: CASSEGRRFADTQYF

abundance: -
v_gene: TRBV19
d_gene: -
j_gene: TRBJ1-5
CDR3nt: TGTGCCAGTAGTATCCCTCAGCGCAATCAGCCCCAGCATTTT
CDR3aa: CASSIPQRNQPQHF

abundance: -
v_gene: TRBV15
d_gene: -
j_gene: TRBJ1-4
CDR3nt: TGTGCCACCAGCAGAGGAATGGGGACTCACAGGCGGAATGAAAAACTGTTTTTT
CDR3aa: CATSRGMGTHRRNEKLFF

abundance: -
v_gene: TRBV2
d_gene: -
j_gene: TRBJ2-3
CDR3nt: TGTGCCAGCAGTGAAGCGCTTCTTGGTGGCACAGATACGCAGTATTTT
CDR3aa: CASSEALLGGTDTQYF

abundance: -
v_gene: TRBV5-4
d_gene: TRBD1
j_gene: TRBJ1-4
CDR3nt: TGTGCCAGCAGCCCGGGACAGAGTAATGAAAAACTGTTTTTT
CDR3aa: CASSPGQSNEKLFF

abundance: -
v_gene: TRBV7-7
d_gene: -
j_gene: TRBJ1-1
CDR3nt: TGTGCTAGCAGCCGGGACCAAAACACTGAAGCTTTCTTT
CDR3aa: CASSRDQNTEAFF

abundance: -
v_gene: TRBV5-6
d_gene: TRBD1
j_gene: TRBJ1-6
CDR3nt: TGTGCCAGCAGCCAACAGGGGGCGGATTCACCCCTCCACTTT
CDR3aa: CASSQQGADSPLHF

abundance: -
v_gene: TRBV28
d_gene: -
j_gene: TRBJ2-4
CDR3nt: TGTGCCAGCAGTTTACTAGGAGGAGACATTCAGTACTTC
CDR3aa: CASSLLGGDIQYF

abundance: -
v_gene: TRBV11-2
d_gene: TRBD1
j_gene: TRBJ1-6
CDR3nt: TGTGCCAGCAGCTCGACAGGGCGGAACTCACCCCTCCACTTT
CDR3aa: CASSSTGRNSPLHF

abundance: -
v_gene: TRBV5-1
d_gene: -
j_gene: TRBJ2-7
CDR3nt: TGCGCCAGCAGTGACGGACACTACGAGCAGTACTTC
CDR3aa: CASSDGHYEQYF

abundance: -
v_gene: TRBV7-2
d_gene: TRBD2
j_gene: TRBJ2-2
CDR3nt: TGTGCCAGCAGCTTAATGGGAGGTGCGGGAGGCGCCGGGGAGCTGTTTTTT
CDR3aa: CASSLMGGAGGAGELFF

abundance: -
v_gene: TRBV9
d_gene: -
j_gene: TRBJ2-1
CDR3nt: TGTGCCAGCAGCGTGGGGCCTAGCTCCTACAATGAGCAGTTCTTC
CDR3aa: CASSVGPSSYNEQFF

abundance: -
v_gene: TRBV19
d_gene: -
j_gene: TRBJ2-4
CDR3nt: TGTGCCAGTATGGACGGGATTCAGTACTTC
CDR3aa: CASMDGIQYF

abundance: -
v_gene: TRBV2
d_gene: -
j_gene: TRBJ2-5
CDR3nt: TGTGCCAGCAGCTCTAAAGAGACCCAGTACTTC
CDR3aa: CASSSKETQYF

abundance: -
v_gene: TRBV10-2
d_gene: TRBD2
j_gene: TRBJ2-7
CDR3nt: TGCGCCAGCAGTGACCCCTTGGGAGGGGAATACGAGCAGTACTTC
CDR3aa: CASSDPLGGEYEQYF

abundance: -
v_gene: TRBV6-1
d_gene: TRBD1
j_gene: TRBJ1-2
CDR3nt: TGTGCCAGCAGTTCCGGACAGGCGGGGTGGGGCTACACCTTC
CDR3aa: CASSSGQAGWGYTF

abundance: once
v_gene: TRBV2
d_gene: TRBD2
j_gene: TRBJ2-2
CDR3nt: TGTGCCAGCAGAGCCGGGACTAGCCAGGGCGGGGAGCTGTTTTTT
CDR3aa: CASRAGTSQGGELFF

abundance: once
v_gene: TRBV2
d_gene: TRBD1
j_gene: TRBJ1-2
CDR3nt: TGTGCCAGCAGAGATTCTACCGGGACAGGGGGCGCAGGCTACACCTTC
CDR3aa: CASRDSTGTGGAGYTF

abundance: once
v_gene: TRBV28
d_gene: TRBD1
j_gene: TRBJ2-3
CDR3nt: TGTGCCAGCAGTTTATGGGACAGGGGCACAGATACGCAGTATTTT
CDR3aa: CASSLWDRGTDTQYF

abundance: -
v_gene: TRBV7-8
d_gene: -
j_gene: TRBJ1-4
CDR3nt: TGTGCCAGCAGCCCCCGGGGAGGGGGTTCAACTAATGAAAAACTGTTTTTT
CDR3aa: CASSPRGGGSTNEKLFF

abundance: -
v_gene: TRBV5-4
d_gene: -
j_gene: TRBJ2-7
CDR3nt: TGTGCCAGCAGCTCTAGACAGGTCCCCTACGAGCAGTACTTC
CDR3aa: CASSSRQVPYEQYF